The 5 T cell receptor beta chains presented below share a single source sample, sequenced in a study of T cells in Graves' hyperthyroidism and ophthalmopathy. Researchers took RNA transcripts and amplified the TCR beta CDR3 regions from them. First-round RT-PCR of the TCR CDR3 relied on the HTBI primer set. TCRdb used MiXCR to reprocess the multiplex PCR reads, holding one entry per CDR3 protein. The sample consists of 300,000 or so distinct CDR3 sequences, over 15% of them appearing once. Source material: blood. These receptors were obtained from a woman aged 55-70 years with Graves' ophthalmopathy.

This clonotype was seen ten or more times. The chain joins TRBV2 to TRBJ1-5; D is uncertain. CDR1 SNHLY and CDR2 FYNNEI come from the germline V gene. The length of the CDR3 is 14 residues. V lost 6 bases, J lost 5 bases, and 14 bases lay in between. The CDR3 here is CASSLYKQDQPQHF. The CDR3 nucleotides are TGTGCCAGCAGCCTATACAAGCAAGATCAGCCCCAGCATTTT.

This rearrangement joins TRBV10-1 to TRBJ2-7, with TRBD1 identical over 7 bases. This CDR3 is 12 amino acids long. Germline lookup yields CDR1 WNHNN and CDR2 SYGVQD (reference sequence). J was trimmed by 6 bases and V by 8 bases; bases with no gene match: 7. CDR3 in amino acids: CASGEDRSEQYF. The CDR3 bases are TGCGCCAGCGGCGAGGACAGGAGCGAGCAGTACTTC.

This clonotype has at least ten counts. V gene TRBV11-2 combines with J gene TRBJ2-7; D unresolved. The CDR3 length is 14 residues. The germline V gene has CDR1 SGHAT and CDR2 FQNNGV. Trimming took off 1 base at V and 0 bases at J, with 7 bases between the two ends. CDR3 DNA: TGTGCCAGCAGCTTAGTCGGCACCTCCTACGAGCAGTACTTC. The encoded protein is CASSLVGTSYEQYF.

CDR3 in amino acids: CSARDSGGGNTEAFF. The CDR3 DNA follows: TGCAGTGCTAGAGATTCAGGAGGGGGCAACACTGAAGCTTTCTTT. This rearrangement joins TRBV20-1 to TRBJ1-1; 7 bases agree with TRBD1. Germline-derived CDR1 and CDR2 are DFQATT and SNEGSKA (reference sequence). CDR3 length: 15 residues. The J segment lost 2 bases and the V segment lost 0 bases, leaving 6 bases of the junction unmatched.

The chain is built from TRBV3-1 and TRBJ2-5; D is possibly TRBD2 (5 bases). V dropped 10 bases and J dropped 4 bases, with 10 bases sitting between them. Per the germline V gene, CDR1 is LGHDT and CDR2 is YNNKEL (reference sequence). The CDR3 loop spans 11 amino acids. The CDR3 here is CATGSLETQYF. CDR3 DNA: TGTGCCACGGGGTCCTTAGAGACCCAGTACTTC.